This T cell receptor beta chain was recovered during a study of cytomegalovirus exposure and HLA in healthy donors. Points on this clone: The antigen remains unidentified. A read error may produce the germline difference seen at one junction end.

The study's findings and limits: Using the classifier, cytomegalovirus status was reportedly diagnosed with high specificity and sensitivity. A cluster of highly shared sequence variants was likely a sequencing artifact. It was only CMV serostatus that was available as immune exposure information. Analysis performed later found around 15,000 TCR beta sequences associated with HLA alleles at 0.05 false discovery rate.

Both 60 Vbeta primers and 13 Jbeta primers went into the PCR. Sequencing was performed with immunoSEQ multiplex PCR; in TCRdb, only in-frame clones are kept and a portion is missing. The table has about 89,000 clones, more than 70% seen once. The CDR3 extends over 16 amino acids. In germline, CDR1 is SEHNR, CDR2 FQNEAQ (reference sequence). This sequence was found in a man younger than 40 in good health and CMV-seronegative. Sequenced sample: PBMCs. The chain has TRBV7-9 and TRBJ1-6; D remains unclear. The CDR3 sequence is CSSSWGGPTYNSPLHF. DNA of the CDR3: TGTTCCAGCAGCTGGGGAGGGCCAACCTATAATTCACCCCTCCACTTT.